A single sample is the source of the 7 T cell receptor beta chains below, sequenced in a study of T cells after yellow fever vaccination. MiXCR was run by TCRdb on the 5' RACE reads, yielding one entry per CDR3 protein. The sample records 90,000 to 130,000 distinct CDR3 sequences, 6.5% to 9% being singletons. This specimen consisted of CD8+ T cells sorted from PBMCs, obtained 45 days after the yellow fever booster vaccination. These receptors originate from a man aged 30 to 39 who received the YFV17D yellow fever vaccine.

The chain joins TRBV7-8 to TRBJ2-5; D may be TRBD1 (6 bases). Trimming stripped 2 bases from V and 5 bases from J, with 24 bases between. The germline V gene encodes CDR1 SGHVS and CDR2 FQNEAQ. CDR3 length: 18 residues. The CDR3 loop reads CASSLRWGRSVYLETQYF. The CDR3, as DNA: TGTGCCAGCAGCTTACGTTGGGGGCGGTCTGTTTATTTGGAGACCCAGTACTTC.

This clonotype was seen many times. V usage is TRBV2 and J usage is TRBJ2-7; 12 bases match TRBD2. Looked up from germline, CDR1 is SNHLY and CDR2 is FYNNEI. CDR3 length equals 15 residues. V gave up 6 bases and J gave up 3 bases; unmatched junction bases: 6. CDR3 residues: CASSPTSGSHYEQYF. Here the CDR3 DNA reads TGTGCCAGCAGCCCGACTAGCGGGAGTCACTACGAGCAGTACTTC.

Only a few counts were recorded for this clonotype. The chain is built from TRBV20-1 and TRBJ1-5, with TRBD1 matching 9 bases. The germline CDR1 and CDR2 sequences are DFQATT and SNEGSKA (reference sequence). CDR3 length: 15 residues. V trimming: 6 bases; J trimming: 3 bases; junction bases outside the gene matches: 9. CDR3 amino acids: CSAPTGQGVNQPQHF. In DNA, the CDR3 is TGCAGTGCCCCAACGGGACAGGGAGTCAATCAGCCCCAGCATTTT.

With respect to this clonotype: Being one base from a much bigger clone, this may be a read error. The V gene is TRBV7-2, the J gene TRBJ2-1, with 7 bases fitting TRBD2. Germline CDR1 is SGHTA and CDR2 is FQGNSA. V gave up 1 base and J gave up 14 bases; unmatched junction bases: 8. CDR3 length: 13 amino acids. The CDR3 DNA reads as TGTGCCAGCAGCTTAGTTGAGCGGGGCGAGAAGTTCTTC. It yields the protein CASSLVERGEKFF.

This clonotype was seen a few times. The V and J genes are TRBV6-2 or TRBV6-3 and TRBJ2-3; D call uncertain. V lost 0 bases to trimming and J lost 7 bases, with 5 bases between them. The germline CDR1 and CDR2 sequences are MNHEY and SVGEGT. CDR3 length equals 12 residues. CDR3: CASSYSLNTQYF. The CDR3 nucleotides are TGTGCCAGCAGTTACTCGCTTAATACGCAGTATTTT.

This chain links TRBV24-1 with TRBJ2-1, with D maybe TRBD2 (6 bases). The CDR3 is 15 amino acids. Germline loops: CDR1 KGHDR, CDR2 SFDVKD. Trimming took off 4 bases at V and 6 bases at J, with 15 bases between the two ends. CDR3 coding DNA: TGTGCCACCAGTGACGCGGGACTGAGCTTCAATGAGCAGTTCTTC. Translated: CATSDAGLSFNEQFF.

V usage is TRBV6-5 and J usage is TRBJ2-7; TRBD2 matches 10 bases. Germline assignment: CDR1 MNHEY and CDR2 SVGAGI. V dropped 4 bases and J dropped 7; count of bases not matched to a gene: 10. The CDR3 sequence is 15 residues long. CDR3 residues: CASSFGLAGENEQYF. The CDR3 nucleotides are TGTGCCAGCAGTTTCGGGCTAGCGGGAGAGAATGAGCAGTACTTC.